Sequencing of this TCR beta chain was carried out in a study of blood T cell repertoires in COVID-19. Study-wide background: Sites in the United States, Italy and Spain provided acute and convalescent COVID-19 samples.

As handled by the study authors: How many nucleated cells were present was estimated from reference gene primer amplification. Here immunoSEQ multiplex PCR was the method, and the copy in TCRdb shows in-frame clones only, minus some. D and trimming come from the DNA, and the V and J calls and clone size come from that table. Of around 95,000 clones in the sample, 81% are singletons; the top ten hold about 10%. The CDR3 consists of 19 residues. With 5 bases clipped from V and 0 bases from J, the junction kept 15 bases outside the gene matches. The V gene's germline CDR1 is SEHNR and CDR2 FQNEAQ (reference sequence).

The TCR originated in a woman of 80 years or more with acute or convalescent COVID-19. This rearrangement joins TRBV7-9 to TRBJ2-1, with TRBD2 identical over 8 bases. Material for sequencing was peripheral blood. The CDR3 loop reads CASSPRGRGVMSSYNEQFF. The CDR3 DNA reads as TGTGCCAGCAGCCCACGGGGGCGGGGGGTCATGAGCTCCTACAATGAGCAGTTCTTC.